The 20 T cell receptor beta chains reported below all come from one sample, sequenced in a study of T cell clonotyping in hematopoietic cell transplantation (dated by TCRdb to the early 2020s). The sample's time point label, decoded: recipient sample about 28 days before transplant, after cytoreduction. Preparation of the library involved the immunoSEQ multiplex PCR assay. As stored in TCRdb, this immuneACCESS dataset retains in-frame rearrangements with V and J assigned. A fraction of the clones does not appear; measured against another copy, unresolved V genes explain less than half of the discrepancy, and the remainder lacks a known reason. Present in this sample are tens of thousands of clones, 86% of which were seen just once. Of the sample, 5.9% falls within the top ten clones. Sequences were derived from peripheral blood mononuclear cells, sampled before stem cell transplant. The receptors derive from a man between 60 and 75 years old with biphenotypic leukemia. Some clones in this sample may be carry-over from other donors' samples.

In DNA, the CDR3 is TGTGCCAGTAGTATCCAGGTGAACACTGAAGCTTTCTTT. It is translated as CASSIQVNTEAFF. V is TRBV19 and J is TRBJ1-1; D is uncertain. The CDR3 is 13 amino acids. The V and J ends lost 3 bases and 0 bases respectively, with 5 bases between them. In germline, CDR1 is LNHDA, CDR2 SQIVND (reference sequence).

This clone was observed a few times. The V gene is TRBV30, the J gene TRBJ1-5; TRBD1 matches at 7 bases. Looked up from germline, CDR1 is GTSNPN and CDR2 is SVGIG (reference sequence). V lost 5 bases and J lost 6; bases outside the gene matches: 13. The CDR3 is 15 amino acids. The CDR3 is CAWDGGAGGRQPQHF. As DNA, the CDR3 is TGTGCCTGGGATGGGGGAGCAGGGGGGCGTCAGCCCCAGCATTTT.

V is TRBV6-5 and J is TRBJ2-5; D ambiguous. Trimming took 0 bases from V and 4 from J, leaving 3 bases between them. The CDR3 runs 12 residues. The germline gives CDR1 MNHEY, CDR2 SVGAGI. The CDR3 loop is CASSYSRETQYF. CDR3 sequence (DNA): TGTGCCAGCAGTTACTCTCGAGAGACCCAGTACTTC.

This clone was observed a few times. V and J are TRBV2 and TRBJ1-5; maybe TRBD1 (5 bases). The length of the CDR3 is 13 residues. The germline V gene encodes CDR1 SNHLY and CDR2 FYNNEI. With 8 bases removed from V and 2 bases from J, the gap between germline ends came to 10 bases. CDR3 residues: CASAWDGNQPQHF. The CDR3 region has the DNA TGTGCCAGCGCTTGGGACGGCAATCAGCCCCAGCATTTT.

The J gene is TRBJ2-3, the V gene TRBV5-1; 12 bases align to TRBD2. Germline values: CDR1 SGHRS, CDR2 YFSETQ. This CDR3 comprises 18 residues. The trim removed 0 bases at V and 1 base at J, leaving 6 bases unmatched. This chain's CDR3 is CASSLVPSGRARTDTQYF. The CDR3 DNA reads as TGCGCCAGCAGCTTGGTTCCTAGCGGGAGGGCCCGCACAGATACGCAGTATTTT.

The sample holds one count of this clone. CDR3 in DNA: TGTGCCAGCAGCTCACGAGGACAGGGTGCAACTAATGAAAAACTGTTTTTT. This sequence encodes CASSSRGQGATNEKLFF. The V call is TRBV11-2, the J call TRBJ1-4, with 8 bases lining up with TRBD1. Germline values: CDR1 SGHAT, CDR2 FQNNGV. This CDR3 has 17 amino acids. Trimming at V came to 4 bases and at J to 0 bases, leaving 7 bases not matched to a gene.

The rearrangement uses TRBV30 and TRBJ1-1, with 8 nucleotides matching TRBD1. The CDR3 extends over 13 amino acids. CDR1 and CDR2 from the germline V gene are GTSNPN and SVGIG (reference sequence). Losses at the gene ends were 3 bases for V and 5 bases for J; bases not matched to a gene: 5. DNA of the CDR3: TGTGCCTGGAGCAGGGGGCCAGGGACTGAAGCTTTCTTT. This encodes CAWSRGPGTEAFF.

This clone was seen just once. This chain uses TRBV28 with TRBJ1-2, with 9 nucleotides matching TRBD1. Germline V gene data show CDR1 as MDHEN and CDR2 as SYDVKM. V shed 7 bases and J 3 bases; nucleotides not matched to a gene: 6. The CDR3 runs to 14 residues. In nucleotides, the CDR3 is TGTGCCAGCACTGGATGGACAGGGGACTATGGCTACACCTTC. Amino acid sequence: CASTGWTGDYGYTF.

This sequence joins TRBV5-1 and TRBJ2-7; TRBD2 aligns across 7 bases. The germline V gene has CDR1 SGHRS and CDR2 YFSETQ. J was trimmed by 6 bases and V by 0 bases; bases with no gene match: 9. The CDR3 covers 15 residues. The DNA of the CDR3 is TGCGCCAGCAGCTTGGCGGCGGGAGATGGTAGCGAGCAGTACTTC. This codes for CASSLAAGDGSEQYF.

The V gene is TRBV19, the J gene TRBJ1-5, with D tentatively TRBD1 (5 bases). CDR1 and CDR2 from the germline V gene are LNHDA and SQIVND (reference sequence). With 10 bases removed from V and 7 bases from J, the gap between germline ends came to 17 bases. The CDR3 covers 13 residues. CDR3 DNA: TGTGCCACCAACCGGGGACGGGGACAGCCCCAGCATTTT. Translation gives CATNRGRGQPQHF.

The V gene is TRBV30, the J gene TRBJ2-1; 7 nucleotides align to TRBD2. After removal of 3 bases from V and 7 bases from J, the junction contained 6 bases not matched to a gene. This CDR3 is built from 13 residues. Germline assignment: CDR1 GTSNPN and CDR2 SVGIG (reference sequence). The CDR3 loop is CAWRHLAENEQFF. The CDR3, as DNA: TGTGCCTGGAGGCACCTAGCGGAAAATGAGCAGTTCTTC.

The chain combines TRBV7-2 with TRBJ2-6; D not resolved. V was pared by 8 bases and J by 0 bases, with 2 bases between. CDR3 length: 12 residues. The germline gives CDR1 SGHTA, CDR2 FQGNSA. The CDR3 DNA sequence: TGTGCCAGCCACTCTGGGGCCAACGTCCTGACTTTC. Protein: CASHSGANVLTF.

The chain links TRBV5-1 to TRBJ1-5; D is unclear. Trimming pared 9 bases from V and 8 bases from J, leaving 15 bases between. Germline V gene sequence: CDR1 SGHRS, CDR2 YFSETQ. This CDR3 is 12 amino acids long. The CDR3 bases are TGCGCCACCTCCGTAGGCAAGGAGCCCCAGCATTTT. Amino acids: CATSVGKEPQHF.

V usage is TRBV19 and J usage is TRBJ1-2, with a tentative D call TRBD1 (5 bases). V lost 5 bases and J 4 bases, leaving 14 bases between the germline ends. The CDR3 spans 14 residues. Germline V gene data show CDR1 as LNHDA and CDR2 as SQIVND (reference sequence). CDR3 sequence (DNA): TGTGCCAGTAGTGGGACCGTCACCTTCTATGGCTACACCTTC. Amino acid sequence: CASSGTVTFYGYTF.

The CDR3 DNA follows: TGTGCCAGCAGCTTAGATCGGACACTCTCTGGAAACACCATATATTTT. Its protein product is CASSLDRTLSGNTIYF. V is TRBV11-2 and J is TRBJ1-3, with TRBD1 as a possible D gene (5 bases). This CDR3 contains 16 residues. Looked up from germline, CDR1 is SGHAT and CDR2 is FQNNGV. Trimming cost V 0 bases and J 0 bases, with 9 bases left between them.

This rearrangement joins TRBV19 to TRBJ1-1; D is unresolved. Germline CDR1 is LNHDA and CDR2 is SQIVND (reference sequence). The CDR3 extends over 12 amino acids. The V end was cut by 5 bases, the J end by 3 bases, with 7 bases between. CDR3 bases: TGTGCCAGTAGTTCCGGGTACACTGAAGCTTTCTTT. Amino acids: CASSSGYTEAFF.

The chain employs TRBV30 and TRBJ2-2; D might be TRBD1 (6 bases). This CDR3 contains 15 residues. Trimming took 1 base from V and 4 from J, leaving 13 bases between them. Germline-derived CDR1 and CDR2 are GTSNPN and SVGIG (reference sequence). The CDR3 bases are TGTGCCTGGAGTGGGCAGGGGTTACGCACCGGGGAGCTGTTTTTT. As protein: CAWSGQGLRTGELFF.

This chain links TRBV18 with TRBJ2-1; D gene unclear. Trimming cost V 6 bases and J 6 bases, with 15 bases left between them. Germline-derived CDR1 and CDR2 are KGHSH and LQKENI. The CDR3 loop spans 14 amino acids. CDR3 amino acids: CASSRIGVSNEQFF. The CDR3 region has the DNA TGTGCCAGCTCCCGGATTGGGGTCAGCAATGAGCAGTTCTTC.

In its sample, this clone was seen once. The V call is TRBV19, the J call TRBJ1-5, with unresolved D. The germline V and J ends were trimmed by 6 bases and 3 bases, with 9 bases remaining between them. The germline CDR1 and CDR2 sequences are LNHDA and SQIVND (reference sequence). This CDR3 spans 13 amino acids. CDR3 nucleotides: TGTGCCAGTAGGATGGATTTCAATCAGCCCCAGCATTTT. As protein: CASRMDFNQPQHF.

The chain recombines TRBV4-1 with TRBJ2-2; D may correspond to TRBD1 or TRBD2 (5 bases each). V lost 5 bases, J lost 4 bases, and 20 bases lay in between. Per the germline V gene, CDR1 is MGHRA and CDR2 is YSYEKL. This CDR3 has 17 residues. CDR3 protein: CASSYSPGPYATGELFF. Written as DNA, the CDR3 is TGCGCCAGCAGCTATTCCCCGGGACCCTACGCCACCGGGGAGCTGTTTTTT.